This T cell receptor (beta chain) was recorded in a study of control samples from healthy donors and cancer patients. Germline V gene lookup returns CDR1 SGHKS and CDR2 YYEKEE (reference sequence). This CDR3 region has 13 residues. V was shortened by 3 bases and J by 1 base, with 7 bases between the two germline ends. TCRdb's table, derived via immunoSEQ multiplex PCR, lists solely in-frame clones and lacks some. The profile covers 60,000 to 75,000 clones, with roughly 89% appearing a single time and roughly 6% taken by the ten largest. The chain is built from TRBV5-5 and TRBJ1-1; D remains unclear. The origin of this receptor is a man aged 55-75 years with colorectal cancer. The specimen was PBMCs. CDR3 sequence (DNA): TGTGCCAGCAGCTGGGCCGCGAACACTGAAGCTTTCTTT. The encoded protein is CASSWAANTEAFF.